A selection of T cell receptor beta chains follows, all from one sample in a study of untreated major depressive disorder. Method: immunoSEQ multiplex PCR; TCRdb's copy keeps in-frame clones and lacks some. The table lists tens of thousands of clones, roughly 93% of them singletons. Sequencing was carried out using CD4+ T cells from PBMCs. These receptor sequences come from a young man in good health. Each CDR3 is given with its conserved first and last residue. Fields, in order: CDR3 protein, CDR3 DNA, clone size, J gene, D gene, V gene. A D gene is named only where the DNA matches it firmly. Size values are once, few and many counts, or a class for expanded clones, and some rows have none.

CDR3 protein: CASRYAGGEIYGYTF
CDR3 DNA: TGTGCCAGCAGATACGCAGGGGGCGAAATCTATGGCTACACCTTC
clone size: .
J gene: TRBJ1-2
D gene: TRBD1
V gene: TRBV2

CDR3 protein: CASSQDFLGGRTGELFF
CDR3 DNA: TGCGCCAGCAGCCAAGACTTTCTAGGCGGTCGCACCGGGGAGCTGTTTTTT
clone size: .
J gene: TRBJ2-2
D gene: .
V gene: TRBV4-3

CDR3 protein: CASSPLPGQGPTGELFF
CDR3 DNA: TGTGCCAGCAGTCCTCTCCCGGGACAGGGACCCACCGGGGAGCTGTTTTTT
clone size: .
J gene: TRBJ2-2
D gene: TRBD1
V gene: TRBV5-4

CDR3 protein: CASRQGQEAEAFF
CDR3 DNA: TGTGCCAGCAGACAGGGACAGGAGGCTGAAGCTTTCTTT
clone size: .
J gene: TRBJ1-1
D gene: TRBD1
V gene: TRBV6-5

CDR3 protein: CASKPTRGFLYEQYF
CDR3 DNA: TGTGCCAGCAAACCTACTCGGGGGTTCCTCTACGAGCAGTACTTC
clone size: .
J gene: TRBJ2-7
D gene: .
V gene: TRBV6-1

CDR3 protein: CASRDGAGNTIYF
CDR3 DNA: TGTGCCAGTAGAGACGGAGCTGGAAACACCATATATTTT
clone size: .
J gene: TRBJ1-3
D gene: .
V gene: TRBV19

CDR3 protein: CASSVSGRGNEQYF
CDR3 DNA: TGTGCCAGCAGCGTGAGCGGGAGGGGCAACGAGCAGTACTTC
clone size: .
J gene: TRBJ2-7
D gene: TRBD2
V gene: TRBV5-4

CDR3 protein: CASSLAGGTVGNTIYF
CDR3 DNA: TGCGCCAGCAGCTTGGCAGGAGGGACAGTAGGAAACACCATATATTTT
clone size: .
J gene: TRBJ1-3
D gene: TRBD1
V gene: TRBV5-1

CDR3 protein: CASSRGEGAGGYGYTF
CDR3 DNA: TGTGCCAGCAGCCGAGGGGAGGGGGCTGGTGGCTATGGCTACACCTTC
clone size: .
J gene: TRBJ1-2
D gene: TRBD1
V gene: TRBV4-2

CDR3 protein: CASSEGGVKVDYTF
CDR3 DNA: TGTGCCAGCAGCGAAGGGGGCGTCAAGGTTGACTACACCTTC
clone size: .
J gene: TRBJ1-2
D gene: TRBD1
V gene: TRBV9

CDR3 protein: CASSWGTGSGANVLTF
CDR3 DNA: TGTGCCAGCAGTTGGGGTACAGGGTCTGGGGCCAACGTCCTGACTTTC
clone size: .
J gene: TRBJ2-6
D gene: .
V gene: TRBV6-5

CDR3 protein: CAYKRPGLRNEKLFF
CDR3 DNA: TGTGCCTACAAAAGACCGGGACTCCGGAATGAAAAACTGTTTTTT
clone size: once
J gene: TRBJ1-4
D gene: .
V gene: TRBV30

CDR3 protein: CASSYGGSDEQFF
CDR3 DNA: TGCGCCAGCAGTTATGGGGGGAGCGACGAGCAGTTCTTC
clone size: .
J gene: TRBJ2-1
D gene: .
V gene: TRBV5-1

CDR3 protein: CASSYLQGTAGYTF
CDR3 DNA: TGTGCCAGCAGTTACCTACAGGGTACGGCTGGCTACACCTTC
clone size: .
J gene: TRBJ1-2
D gene: .
V gene: TRBV6-5

CDR3 protein: CASSLVLMDTQYF
CDR3 DNA: TGTGCCAGCAGCTTAGTGTTGATGGATACGCAGTATTTT
clone size: .
J gene: TRBJ2-3
D gene: .
V gene: TRBV7-3

CDR3 protein: CASSEVGRRFYEQYF
CDR3 DNA: TGTGCCAGCAGTGAGGTGGGGCGGAGGTTCTACGAGCAGTACTTC
clone size: once
J gene: TRBJ2-7
D gene: .
V gene: TRBV2

CDR3 protein: CASSLVVGLKETQYF
CDR3 DNA: TGTGCCAGCAGTTTGGTAGTAGGCCTGAAGGAGACCCAGTACTTC
clone size: .
J gene: TRBJ2-5
D gene: .
V gene: TRBV27

CDR3 protein: CAISDLTDFTEAFF
CDR3 DNA: TGTGCCATCAGTGATCTGACAGATTTCACTGAAGCTTTCTTT
clone size: .
J gene: TRBJ1-1
D gene: .
V gene: TRBV10-3

CDR3 protein: CASSQDTRAAITRTEAFF
CDR3 DNA: TGTGCCAGCAGCCAAGATACCCGGGCAGCGATCACGAGGACTGAAGCTTTCTTT
clone size: .
J gene: TRBJ1-1
D gene: .
V gene: TRBV4-2

CDR3 protein: CASSATGMYTQYF
CDR3 DNA: TGTGCCAGCAGCGCCACAGGGATGTATACGCAGTATTTT
clone size: .
J gene: TRBJ2-3
D gene: .
V gene: TRBV9

CDR3 protein: CASSSSGTGHQETQYF
CDR3 DNA: TGTGCCAGCAGTTCATCCGGGACAGGGCACCAAGAGACCCAGTACTTC
clone size: .
J gene: TRBJ2-5
D gene: TRBD1
V gene: TRBV27

CDR3 protein: CASSVQGGSGEAFF
CDR3 DNA: TGTGCCAGCAGCGTGCAGGGAGGGTCCGGTGAAGCTTTCTTT
clone size: .
J gene: TRBJ1-1
D gene: .
V gene: TRBV9

CDR3 protein: CASSQRRNTGELFF
CDR3 DNA: TGTGCCAGCAGCCAAAGACGGAACACCGGGGAGCTGTTTTTT
clone size: .
J gene: TRBJ2-2
D gene: .
V gene: TRBV4-2

CDR3 protein: CASSPAGGMNTEAFF
CDR3 DNA: TGTGCCAGCAGCCCGGCCGGGGGAATGAACACTGAAGCTTTCTTT
clone size: .
J gene: TRBJ1-1
D gene: .
V gene: TRBV5-6

CDR3 protein: CASRAQGGKDTQYF
CDR3 DNA: TGTGCCAGCAGGGCGCAGGGCGGGAAAGATACGCAGTATTTT
clone size: .
J gene: TRBJ2-3
D gene: .
V gene: TRBV5-6

CDR3 protein: CATSTWGAASQPQHF
CDR3 DNA: TGTGCCACTTCAACTTGGGGTGCAGCAAGTCAGCCCCAGCATTTT
clone size: once
J gene: TRBJ1-5
D gene: .
V gene: TRBV10-3

CDR3 protein: CASTLDPNYGYTF
CDR3 DNA: TGTGCCAGCACCCTGGATCCGAACTATGGCTACACCTTC
clone size: .
J gene: TRBJ1-2
D gene: .
V gene: TRBV6-1

CDR3 protein: CASSFWDRGLSSGANVLTF
CDR3 DNA: TGTGCCAGCAGTTTTTGGGACAGGGGGCTCTCTTCAGGGGCCAACGTCCTGACTTTC
clone size: .
J gene: TRBJ2-6
D gene: TRBD1
V gene: TRBV27

CDR3 protein: CASSTRFTSGSLDEQFF
CDR3 DNA: TGTGCCAGTAGTACCCGGTTTACTAGCGGGAGTCTGGATGAGCAGTTCTTC
clone size: .
J gene: TRBJ2-1
D gene: TRBD2
V gene: TRBV19

CDR3 protein: CASSLLAVRDNEQFF
CDR3 DNA: TGTGCCAGCAGTTTATTAGCGGTCCGAGACAATGAGCAGTTCTTC
clone size: once
J gene: TRBJ2-1
D gene: .
V gene: TRBV27

CDR3 protein: CASSSSQDTQYF
CDR3 DNA: TGTGCCAGCAGCTCGAGCCAGGATACGCAGTATTTT
clone size: once
J gene: TRBJ2-3
D gene: .
V gene: TRBV7-3

CDR3 protein: CASQTRPAEKLFF
CDR3 DNA: TGTGCCAGCCAGACACGGCCGGCCGAAAAACTGTTTTTT
clone size: once
J gene: TRBJ1-4
D gene: .
V gene: TRBV18

CDR3 protein: CSVDLGTNAGNTIYF
CDR3 DNA: TGCAGCGTGGACCTAGGGACGAATGCTGGAAACACCATATATTTT
clone size: .
J gene: TRBJ1-3
D gene: .
V gene: TRBV29-1

CDR3 protein: CARKRTPTDTQYF
CDR3 DNA: TGTGCCAGGAAACGGACCCCCACAGATACGCAGTATTTT
clone size: .
J gene: TRBJ2-3
D gene: .
V gene: TRBV2

CDR3 protein: CASSQNEGTFNQPQHF
CDR3 DNA: TGTGCCAGCAGCCAAAACGAGGGGACGTTCAATCAGCCCCAGCATTTT
clone size: .
J gene: TRBJ1-5
D gene: .
V gene: TRBV4-2

CDR3 protein: CASNFGWGSSGANVLTF
CDR3 DNA: TGTGCCAGCAATTTCGGTTGGGGAAGCTCTGGGGCCAACGTCCTGACTTTC
clone size: .
J gene: TRBJ2-6
D gene: .
V gene: TRBV2

CDR3 protein: CASRLGQFGELFF
CDR3 DNA: TGTGCCAGCAGACTCGGACAGTTCGGGGAGCTGTTTTTT
clone size: .
J gene: TRBJ2-2
D gene: .
V gene: TRBV6-5

CDR3 protein: CASSLGSPGTKETQYF
CDR3 DNA: TGTGCCAGCAGCTTAGGGTCTCCCGGGACTAAGGAGACCCAGTACTTC
clone size: .
J gene: TRBJ2-5
D gene: TRBD2
V gene: TRBV7-8

CDR3 protein: CASSLAGRGSSYEQYF
CDR3 DNA: TGTGCCAGCAGCTTAGCGGGACGGGGGAGCTCCTACGAGCAGTACTTC
clone size: .
J gene: TRBJ2-7
D gene: .
V gene: TRBV11-1

CDR3 protein: CSARIDSVYGYTF
CDR3 DNA: TGCAGCGCCCGGATAGACAGCGTCTATGGCTACACCTTC
clone size: .
J gene: TRBJ1-2
D gene: .
V gene: TRBV29-1

CDR3 protein: CASSGDRGNTGELFF
CDR3 DNA: TGTGCCAGCAGCGGCGACAGGGGGAACACCGGGGAGCTGTTTTTT
clone size: .
J gene: TRBJ2-2
D gene: TRBD1
V gene: TRBV5-6

CDR3 protein: CASSETSEGGYEQYF
CDR3 DNA: TGCGCCAGCAGCGAGACTAGCGAGGGCGGCTACGAGCAGTACTTC
clone size: .
J gene: TRBJ2-7
D gene: TRBD2
V gene: TRBV5-1

CDR3 protein: CASSYLGDTQYF
CDR3 DNA: TGTGCCAGCAGCTACCTAGGAGATACGCAGTATTTT
clone size: once
J gene: TRBJ2-3
D gene: .
V gene: TRBV28

CDR3 protein: CSVRAAEKLFF
CDR3 DNA: TGCAGCGTCCGGGCGGCGGAAAAACTGTTTTTT
clone size: .
J gene: TRBJ1-4
D gene: .
V gene: TRBV29-1